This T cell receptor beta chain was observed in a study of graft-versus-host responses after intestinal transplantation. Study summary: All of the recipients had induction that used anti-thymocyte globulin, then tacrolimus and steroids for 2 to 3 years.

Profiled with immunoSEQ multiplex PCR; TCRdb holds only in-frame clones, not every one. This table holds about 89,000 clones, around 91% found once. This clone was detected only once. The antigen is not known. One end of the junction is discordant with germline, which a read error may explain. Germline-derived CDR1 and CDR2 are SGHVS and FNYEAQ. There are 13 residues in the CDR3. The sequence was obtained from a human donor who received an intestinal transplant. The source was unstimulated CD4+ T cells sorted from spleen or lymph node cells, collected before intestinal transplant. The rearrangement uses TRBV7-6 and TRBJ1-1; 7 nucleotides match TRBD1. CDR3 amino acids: CASSLAGDSFRTF. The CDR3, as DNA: TGTGCCAGCAGCTTAGCCGGGGACAGTTTTCGTACATTT.